This entry is about one T cell receptor (beta chain). In the study's own analysis: Amplified reference gene primers provided the basis for estimating nucleated cell counts. The data were produced by immunoSEQ multiplex PCR, yet TCRdb's version contains in-frame clones alone and is incomplete. V, J and clone size are taken as reported in that table, and D and trimming were inferred from the DNA itself. This table has 190,000 or so clones, around 90% appearing once. Trimming cost V 4 bases and J 8 bases, with 9 bases left between them. The germline V gene has CDR1 LNHNV and CDR2 YYDKDF (reference sequence). The CDR3 totals 12 residues. These data come from a study of blood T cell repertoires in COVID-19. Study details: Sites in the United States, Italy and Spain provided acute and convalescent COVID-19 samples. The cDNA or gDNA used as material had been derived from T cells, B-cell-depleted T cells, or PBMCs.

This clonotype originated in a man in his forties or fifties with acute or convalescent COVID-19. Sequenced input: peripheral blood. This chain links TRBV15 with TRBJ2-1; D might be TRBD2 (6 bases). This chain's CDR3 is CATSIGSYEQFF. The DNA for the CDR3 is TGTGCCACCAGCATCGGGAGCTATGAGCAGTTCTTC.